These T cell receptor beta chains were read from a single sample in a study of control samples from healthy donors and cancer patients. Libraries were prepared by immunoSEQ multiplex PCR; TCRdb keeps only in-frame clonotypes and omits some of them. This sample has fewer than 95,000 clones; approximately 80% occur once, and the top ten carry roughly 18%. Sequenced material: blood. The receptors come from a man aged 30-40 years in good health. Both conserved end residues are part of each CDR3. A D gene is named only where the DNA matches it firmly. Not every row has a clone size; where given, it reads once, few, many or a size class.

DNA | CDR3 | size | D | J | V
TGTGCCACCCCGGCCGGGCAGGCCGGCGGCTACACCTTC | CATPAGQAGGYTF | . | . | TRBJ1-2 | TRBV6-5
TGCGCCACCGGACAGGGTCGGAACACTGAAGCTTTCTTT | CATGQGRNTEAFF | once | TRBD1 | TRBJ1-1 | TRBV5-1
TGTGCCAGCAGCTTTTACCGGGACAGGATGGTGAACGAGCAGTTCTTC | CASSFYRDRMVNEQFF | . | TRBD1 | TRBJ2-1 | TRBV7-4
TGTGCCAGCATTTCGGGGGGGCCCTACAATGAGCAGTTCTTC | CASISGGPYNEQFF | . | TRBD2 | TRBJ2-1 | TRBV6-5
TGTGCCACCAGTGAACCGGGACAGGGAATCTATGGCTACACCTTC | CATSEPGQGIYGYTF | . | TRBD1 | TRBJ1-2 | TRBV24-1
TGCGCCAGCAGCCCGAGGACGGGACAACTGTGGGAGCAGTACTTC | CASSPRTGQLWEQYF | once | . | TRBJ2-7 | TRBV5-1
TGTGCCAGCAGCTTATCAGGGTACAATGAGCAGTTCTTC | CASSLSGYNEQFF | . | . | TRBJ2-1 | TRBV7-3
TGTGCCAGCTCCGGGACTAGCGGGGGCAACATTCAGTACTTC | CASSGTSGGNIQYF | . | TRBD2 | TRBJ2-4 | TRBV6-5
TGTGCCAGCGGGACAGGAGAGCAGCCCCAGCATTTT | CASGTGEQPQHF | . | TRBD1 | TRBJ1-5 | TRBV6-5
TGTGCCAGCAGCTTGAGGCGGGAGCCGACAGATACGCAGTATTTT | CASSLRREPTDTQYF | . | TRBD2 | TRBJ2-3 | TRBV7-9
TGTGCCTGGAAGGACAGCTATAATTCACCCCTCCACTTT | CAWKDSYNSPLHF | . | . | TRBJ1-6 | TRBV30
TGTGCCAGCTCACCGGACAGGTCGATTGTTCAGGTTCGCTTT | CASSPDRSIVQVRF | . | TRBD1 | TRBJ1-6 | TRBV18
TGTGCCAGCAGCGTCACAGGCAACACTGAAGCTTTCTTT | CASSVTGNTEAFF | . | . | TRBJ1-1 | TRBV9
TGTGCCACCAGTCTAGGACGGTACAATGAGCAGTTCTTC | CATSLGRYNEQFF | . | . | TRBJ2-1 | TRBV24-1
TGTGCCAGCAGTCCAAGGGGCGGGTTCTCCTACGAGCAGTACTTC | CASSPRGGFSYEQYF | . | . | TRBJ2-7 | TRBV6-5
TGTGCCAGCAGCGTCTCAGGCCCCTACGAGCAGTACTTC | CASSVSGPYEQYF | . | . | TRBJ2-7 | TRBV6-5
TGTGCCAGCAGTGTCGGACCTAATATCTACGAGCAGTACTTC | CASSVGPNIYEQYF | . | . | TRBJ2-7 | TRBV2
TGTGCCAGCAGCATTAGCGGGGGGGCCTATCTTAATGAGCAGTTCTTC | CASSISGGAYLNEQFF | . | TRBD2 | TRBJ2-1 | TRBV7-6
TGTGCCAGTAGGGTTAGCGGGGTGAATGAGCAGTTCTTC | CASRVSGVNEQFF | . | TRBD2 | TRBJ2-1 | TRBV19
TGTGCCAGCAGCCAACGTAAGATCAGGACCGAGGAAGCCACCGGGGAGCTGTTTTTT | CASSQRKIRTEEATGELFF | . | . | TRBJ2-2 | TRBV3-1/TRBV3-2
TGTGCCAGCAGTGGGGGGGGACTAGTTCGTTCAGATACGCAGTATTTT | CASSGGGLVRSDTQYF | . | TRBD2 | TRBJ2-3 | TRBV27
TGTGCCAGCAGTCTTGACGGGAAGGGAGCTTTCTTT | CASSLDGKGAFF | . | . | TRBJ1-1 | TRBV28
TGCAGCACGGATTCGAATACGCAGTATTTT | CSTDSNTQYF | . | . | TRBJ2-3 | TRBV20-1
TGTGCCAGCAGCCCCGGCACGCCGCCATTGTTCTTC | CASSPGTPPLFF | . | . | TRBJ2-1 | TRBV3-1/TRBV3-2
TGTGCCAGCAGCCAGGGTACTCCGGGGACCCAGTACTTC | CASSQGTPGTQYF | . | . | TRBJ2-5 | TRBV27
TGTGCCAGCAGCCACGCACGCGGGGGGGCAGCAGATACGCAGTATTTT | CASSHARGGAADTQYF | . | TRBD2 | TRBJ2-3 | TRBV3-1/TRBV3-2
TGTGCCAGCAGCCTTGATCAGTCAGATACGCAGTATTTT | CASSLDQSDTQYF | . | . | TRBJ2-3 | TRBV11-2
TGTGCCAGCAACATAGGGACAGGGAATGGAAACACCATATATTTT | CASNIGTGNGNTIYF | . | TRBD1 | TRBJ1-3 | TRBV7-9
TGTGCCAGCAGCAGCAGACAGGGTCAGAAAGAGACCCAGTACTTC | CASSSRQGQKETQYF | . | TRBD1 | TRBJ2-5 | TRBV4-2
TGTGCCTTCTACAGGGAGGGCGACTATGGCTACACCTTC | CAFYREGDYGYTF | . | . | TRBJ1-2 | TRBV30
TGTGCCAGCAGTAAGGACACAGATACGCAGTATTTT | CASSKDTDTQYF | . | . | TRBJ2-3 | TRBV6-5
TGTGCCAGCAGCTTATTTGGGGCCCTGACAGATACGCAGTATTTT | CASSLFGALTDTQYF | . | . | TRBJ2-3 | TRBV7-9
TGTGCCAGCAGCCAAGGACTCATCTACGAGCAGTACTTC | CASSQGLIYEQYF | . | . | TRBJ2-7 | TRBV3-1/TRBV3-2
TGTGCCACCAGTCCAGACAGGGGAGAGATCTACGAGCAGTACTTC | CATSPDRGEIYEQYF | once | TRBD1 | TRBJ2-7 | TRBV24-1
TGTGCCAGTAGTATAGGGAAGAACACTGAAGCTTTCTTT | CASSIGKNTEAFF | . | . | TRBJ1-1 | TRBV19
TGTGCCAGCAGCCAAATCCCCGGGGGAAGTTCACCCCTCCACTTT | CASSQIPGGSSPLHF | . | . | TRBJ1-6 | TRBV3-1/TRBV3-2
TGTGCCAGCAGTGAGGCGGTTTTCTGGTATGGCTACACCTTC | CASSEAVFWYGYTF | . | . | TRBJ1-2 | TRBV6-1
TGTGCCAGCAGCCAAGGGACAGCGAACACCGGGGAGCTGTTTTTT | CASSQGTANTGELFF | few | . | TRBJ2-2 | TRBV4-2
TGTGCCAGCAGCAGGGACAGGTCTAACTATGGCTACACCTTC | CASSRDRSNYGYTF | . | TRBD1 | TRBJ1-2 | TRBV7-2
TGTGCCACCAGTGATCCGCCTATCACAGATACGCAGTATTTT | CATSDPPITDTQYF | . | . | TRBJ2-3 | TRBV24-1
TGTGCCAGCAGCTTGGTGACAGGTTGGAACACCGGGGAGCTGTTTTTT | CASSLVTGWNTGELFF | few | . | TRBJ2-2 | TRBV11-2
TGTGCCAGCAGCTTAAATGCAGGTCCCGGGGAGCTGTTTTTT | CASSLNAGPGELFF | . | . | TRBJ2-2 | TRBV7-3
TGTGCCAGCAGTTTAACAGGGGATCAGCCCCAGCATTTT | CASSLTGDQPQHF | few | TRBD1 | TRBJ1-5 | TRBV12-3/TRBV12-4
TGTGCCGGCAGTCTCCTAGGGGGCTACGAGCAGTACTTC | CAGSLLGGYEQYF | once | . | TRBJ2-7 | TRBV27
TGTGCCAGCAGCGTAGTTCTGGGGGCGAACACTGAAGCTTTCTTT | CASSVVLGANTEAFF | . | . | TRBJ1-1 | TRBV9
TGCAGCGTTGAAGATCAGGACAGGGAGTATGGCTACACCTTC | CSVEDQDREYGYTF | once | TRBD1 | TRBJ1-2 | TRBV29-1